The count of the clone carrying this T cell receptor beta chain is one. Its cognate antigen is unknown. Researchers used 5'RACE with constant-segment primers to make TCR alpha and TCR beta cDNA libraries that carry sample barcodes and UMIs. TCRdb reanalysed the 5' RACE reads using MiXCR and keeps one entry per CDR3 protein. The sample contains more than 250,000 distinct CDR3 sequences, around 15% of which appear only once. The sample is drawn from a study of T-cell memory formation after mild COVID-19. Across the study: Clusters were largely donor specific.

The CDR3 is made up of 16 amino acids. The junction had 14 bases not matched to a gene; V was cut back by 4 bases and J by 2 bases. Germline CDR1 and CDR2: DFQATT and SNEGSKA (reference sequence). Findings of the study overall: Later expanders leaned CD4+, whereas clones that contracted between day 15 and 85 were balanced CD4/CD8. Among CD4+ contracting clones, most were CM and EM, and CD8+ ones EMRA.

The sample was PBMCs or a T cell subset sorted from them (not recorded which). This sequence was found in a man aged 18-30 years who had mild COVID-19 (a few samples of this study predate the infection). Cell type and time point are not known. The V call is TRBV20-1, the J call TRBJ2-7; 7 positions agree with TRBD2. The CDR3 here is CSATAGVLPHPYEQYV. The CDR3 DNA sequence: TGCAGTGCTACGGCGGGGGTTCTTCCCCATCCCTACGAGCAGTACGTC.